Listed below are T cell receptor delta chains from one sample, sequenced in a study of γδ T cells in repeated Plasmodium falciparum infection. TCRdb reprocessed the multiplex PCR reads through CATT. The sample has roughly 90,000 delta-chain clones, over 1.1% seen once. The source material was gamma-delta T cells from blood. These TCRs come from a pool of human donors (malaria-infected and uninfected, not separated). CDR3s include the opening cysteine and the closing phenylalanine or tryptophan. Each record gives: V gene, D gene, clone size, J gene, CDR3 DNA, CDR3 protein. A D gene is named only where the DNA matches it firmly. A clone size is listed for some rows: how often the clone was seen (once, few, many), or a class if it is expanded.

v_gene: TRDV1
d_gene: TRDD3
abundance: many
j_gene: TRDJ1
CDR3nt: TGTGCTCTTGGGGAACCAAAGTACTGGGGGGGAGGGAACACCGATAAACTCATCTTT
CDR3aa: CALGEPKYWGGGNTDKLIF

v_gene: TRDV2
d_gene: TRDD3
abundance: many
j_gene: TRDJ1
CDR3nt: TGTGCCTGTCTACCTCTCACCCAAGAAGTACTGGGGGACGCCAACACCGATAAACTCATCTTT
CDR3aa: CACLPLTQEVLGDANTDKLIF

v_gene: TRDV1
d_gene: -
abundance: medium-sized
j_gene: TRDJ1
CDR3nt: TGTGCTCTTGGGGAACTGAACGCTCCCAAGGCAGCTATACGAGGATACACCGATAAACTCATCTTT
CDR3aa: CALGELNAPKAAIRGYTDKLIF

v_gene: TRDV2
d_gene: -
abundance: many
j_gene: TRDJ1
CDR3nt: TGTGCCTGTGACAAGGCCTTCCTACCGATACTGGGGGGATACACCGATAAACTCATCTTT
CDR3aa: CACDKAFLPILGGYTDKLIF

v_gene: TRDV3
d_gene: TRDD3
abundance: many
j_gene: TRDJ1
CDR3nt: TGTGCCTTTAGCCGAGGGTTACTGGGGGATCCCACCGATAAACTCATCTTT
CDR3aa: CAFSRGLLGDPTDKLIF

v_gene: TRDV1
d_gene: TRDD3
abundance: many
j_gene: TRDJ1
CDR3nt: TGTGCTCTTGGGGAACTGTTTCCATCCACACTTATAATTGGGGGATCTGGATCCGATAAACTCATCTTT
CDR3aa: CALGELFPSTLIIGGSGSDKLIF

v_gene: TRDV1
d_gene: -
abundance: few
j_gene: TRDJ1
CDR3nt: TGTGCTCTTGGGGAAGGGAGGGTGGCAGTCGATAAACTCATCTTT
CDR3aa: CALGEGRVAVDKLIF

v_gene: TRDV1
d_gene: -
abundance: many
j_gene: TRDJ1
CDR3nt: TGTGCTCTTGGGGAACGATGGTTTACTCCTCGGGCCGATAAACTCATCTTT
CDR3aa: CALGERWFTPRADKLIF

v_gene: TRDV1
d_gene: TRDD3
abundance: medium-sized
j_gene: TRDJ1
CDR3nt: TGTGCTCTTGGGGGGGGAGACGGGTACTGGGGGATACAACTCATCTTT
CDR3aa: CALGGGDGYWGIQLIF

v_gene: TRDV1
d_gene: -
abundance: many
j_gene: TRDJ1
CDR3nt: TGTGCTCTTGGGACAAATCCTGGCACGAACCATAACACCGATAAACTCATCTTT
CDR3aa: CALGTNPGTNHNTDKLIF

v_gene: TRDV1
d_gene: TRDD3
abundance: many
j_gene: TRDJ2
CDR3nt: TGTGCTCTTGGGGAACTTCCTACCAGGACGTACTGGGGGACTCCTTTGACAGCACAACTCTTCTTT
CDR3aa: CALGELPTRTYWGTPLTAQLFF

v_gene: TRDV1
d_gene: TRDD3
abundance: many
j_gene: TRDJ1
CDR3nt: TGTGCTCTTGGGGAACTACGAGGATGTACTGGGGGACAACCGGGTGGCGATAAACTCATCTTT
CDR3aa: CALGELRGCTGGQPGGDKLIF

v_gene: TRDV1
d_gene: TRDD3
abundance: many
j_gene: TRDJ1
CDR3nt: TGTGCTCTTGGGGTGAGCCTTCCTCCACTGGGGGATGCGTACACCGATAAACTCATCTTT
CDR3aa: CALGVSLPPLGDAYTDKLIF

v_gene: TRDV1
d_gene: -
abundance: -
j_gene: TRDJ1
CDR3nt: TGTGCTCTTGGCCCTCTTGAGAGAGGCACCGATAAGCTCATCTTT
CDR3aa: CALGPLERGTDKLIF

v_gene: TRDV3
d_gene: TRDD3
abundance: many
j_gene: TRDJ1
CDR3nt: TGTGCCGTCTCACTTCAACCACTGGGGGATAGGGGATATACGGGGGATGGACTCATCTTT
CDR3aa: CAVSLQPLGDRGYTGDGLIF

v_gene: TRDV1
d_gene: TRDD3
abundance: many
j_gene: TRDJ1
CDR3nt: TGTGCTCTTGGGGAAGTTTTCCTACGAGTCCCTGGGGGATACGACCAGCCCCTCACCGATAAACTCATCTTT
CDR3aa: CALGEVFLRVPGGYDQPLTDKLIF

v_gene: TRDV1
d_gene: TRDD3
abundance: few
j_gene: TRDJ1
CDR3nt: TGTGCTCTTGGGGAACTTCCACGTGGGGGATACGGGGGCGATAAACTCATCTTT
CDR3aa: CALGELPRGGYGGDKLIF